This TCR beta chain was sequenced during a study of post-analysis software for immune sequencing data. Study-level points and caveats: Controls showed lower frequencies than patients for 5 or 6 TRBV segments, and TRBV5-6, TRBV5-1 and TRBV20-1 were among these.

Carried by the TCR beta cDNA libraries were unique molecular identifiers. TCRdb reanalysed the PCR reads using MiXCR and keeps one entry per CDR3 protein. The sample lists around 710,000 distinct CDR3 sequences; about 43% were seen once. Germline loops: CDR1 SGHAT, CDR2 FQNNGV. The CDR3 sequence is 18 residues long. Trimming removed 2 bases at V and 3 bases at J, with 17 bases between. Of note for this clonotype: Its cognate antigen is unknown.

The source is a girl aged 5 to 17 with multiple sclerosis. The sample taken for sequencing was blood. The chain is built from TRBV11-2 and TRBJ2-6; D may be TRBD1 or TRBD2 (6 bases each). The CDR3 sequence: CASSLRGTLYGGANVLTF. Written as DNA, the CDR3 is TGTGCCAGCAGCTTACGCGGGACACTTTATGGTGGGGCCAACGTCCTGACTTTC.